These 14 T cell receptor beta chains were sequenced from one sample in a study of cytomegalovirus exposure and HLA in healthy donors. The PCR made use of 60 Vbeta and 13 Jbeta primers. The repertoire was sequenced with immunoSEQ multiplex PCR; TCRdb's copy has only in-frame clones and lacks some. The sample includes 55,000 to 80,000 clones, approximately 83% seen only once; the top ten take around 10%. Sequencing was done on a sample of PBMCs. These receptors were taken from a female donor in good health and CMV-seronegative.

CDR3 DNA sequence: TGTGCCAGCAGCCCAAGAGAGAGAGACTACGAGCAGTACTTC. Translated, it gives CASSPRERDYEQYF. The rearrangement uses TRBV7-9 and TRBJ2-7; D call uncertain. V was pared by 5 bases and J by 3 bases, with 14 bases between. The CDR3 runs to 14 residues. Germline CDR1 and CDR2: SEHNR and FQNEAQ (reference sequence).

DNA of the CDR3: TGTGCCAGCAGCACCCTGGACAGGTCCTACGTCGAGCAGTACTTC. Translated: CASSTLDRSYVEQYF. The chain couples TRBV7-8 to TRBJ2-7; 7 bases are shared with TRBD1. Germline V gene sequence: CDR1 SGHVS, CDR2 FQNEAQ. V was clipped by 5 bases and J by 6 bases; unmatched bases: 13. The CDR3 is 15 amino acids.

The chain carries TRBV9 and TRBJ2-1; 10 bases are shared with TRBD1. The germline V gene has CDR1 SGDLS and CDR2 YYNGEE. The CDR3 consists of 19 residues. J lost 0 bases, V lost 4 bases, and 13 bases had no gene match. The CDR3 spells CASSPQGQGFLSSYNEQFF. Here the CDR3 DNA reads TGTGCCAGCAGCCCCCAGGGACAGGGGTTCCTAAGCTCCTACAATGAGCAGTTCTTC.

The J gene is TRBJ2-7, the V gene TRBV27; TRBD1 agrees at 8 bases. CDR3 length: 14 residues. Germline V lookup: CDR1 MNHEY, CDR2 SMNVEV (reference sequence). The junction had 2 bases not matched to a gene; V was cut back by 2 bases and J by 2 bases. The CDR3 DNA reads TGTGCCAGCAGTTTAGGGACAGGTGCCTACGAGCAGTACTTC. As protein: CASSLGTGAYEQYF.

Only one count was recorded for this clone. J is TRBJ2-5 and V is TRBV11-1; 7 bases fit TRBD1. This CDR3 is built from 14 residues. Trimming cost V 4 bases and J 11 bases; bases outside gene matches: 13. The germline V gene has CDR1 SGHAT and CDR2 FQDESV (reference sequence). The CDR3 region has the DNA TGTGCCAGCAGCTGGCGGACAGGCCGTGAGGAGCAGTACTTC. Its translation is CASSWRTGREEQYF. The complete variable domain, with remaining parts taken from reference TRBV11-1 and TRBJ2-5, reads EAEVAQSPRYKITEKSQAVAFWCDPISGHATLYWYRQILGQGPELLVQFQDESVVDDSQLPKDRFSAERLKGVDSTLKIQPAELGDSAMYLCASSWRTGREEQYFGPGTRLLVL.

As to this clone: One end of the junction does not line up with germline, which may come from a read error. The chain couples TRBV4-3 to TRBJ2-6, with D possibly matching TRBD1 (5 bases). The CDR3 has 16 amino acids. The germline V gene has CDR1 LGHNA and CDR2 YSLEER. The CDR3 loop reads CASSQGRYSGANGLTF. CDR3 DNA sequence: TGCGCCAGCAGCCAAGGCAGGTACTCTGGGGCCAACGGCCTGACTTTC.

This clone was seen only a few times. The junction shows a germline mismatch at one end, possibly a read error. The chain couples TRBV5-1 to TRBJ2-6; D is perhaps TRBD1 (6 bases). The germline V gene encodes CDR1 SGHRS and CDR2 YFSETQ. The CDR3 consists of 15 residues. Written as DNA, the CDR3 is TGCGCCAGCAGCGACAGGAACTCTGGGGCCAACGGCCTGACTTTC. As protein: CASSDRNSGANGLTF.

V is TRBV2 and J is TRBJ1-4; TRBD1 matches 7 bases. J was trimmed by 4 bases and V by 4 bases; bases with no gene match: 6. Germline V gene data show CDR1 as SNHLY and CDR2 as FYNNEI. The CDR3 spans 15 residues. CDR3 nucleotide sequence: TGTGCCAGCAGTGTTAACAGGGGAATTAATGAAAAACTGTTTTTT. Protein sequence: CASSVNRGINEKLFF.

J is TRBJ2-3 and V is TRBV6-5; maybe TRBD2 (6 bases). In germline, CDR1 is MNHEY, CDR2 SVGAGI. This CDR3 is built from 14 residues. The V end was cut by 5 bases, the J end by 0 bases, with 9 bases between. The CDR3 region has the DNA TGTGCCAGCAGTCGAGGACTAAGCACAGATACGCAGTATTTT. Protein sequence: CASSRGLSTDTQYF.

The gene calls are TRBV7-2 and TRBJ2-3, with D possibly being TRBD2 (5 bases). Trimming removed 0 bases at V and 1 base at J, with 5 bases between. The CDR3 is 14 amino acids. Per the germline V gene, CDR1 is SGHTA and CDR2 is FQGNSA. The CDR3 coding sequence is TGTGCCAGCAGCTTAGCTAGCGGCACAGATACGCAGTATTTT. Protein product: CASSLASGTDTQYF.

V gene TRBV6-5 combines with J gene TRBJ2-7; perhaps TRBD1 as D (6 bases). V gave up 3 bases and J gave up 1 base, with 13 bases separating them. Germline CDR1 reads MNHEY; CDR2 reads SVGAGI. This CDR3 contains 15 residues. The CDR3 is CASSYSTGQSYEQYF. The CDR3 nucleotides read TGTGCCAGCAGTTATTCGACAGGCCAATCCTACGAGCAGTACTTC.

This clone was picked up one time. The chain recombines TRBV28 with TRBJ2-3; D is undetermined. V dropped 6 bases and J dropped 2 bases, with 12 bases sitting between them. Germline lookup yields CDR1 MDHEN and CDR2 SYDVKM. This CDR3 is built from 14 residues. The CDR3 DNA follows: TGTGCCAGCAGAAACGGCCAGGCCACAGATACGCAGTATTTT. Translation gives CASRNGQATDTQYF.

This CDR3 reads CASSLVGTAQETQYF. The CDR3 nucleotides read TGTGCCAGCAGCTTAGTCGGGACAGCCCAAGAGACCCAGTACTTC. V and J are TRBV7-6 and TRBJ2-5; TRBD1 agrees at 7 bases. With 1 base clipped from V and 1 base from J, the junction kept 3 bases outside the gene matches. Germline CDR1 and CDR2: SGHVS and FNYEAQ. This CDR3 has 15 residues.

This chain links TRBV5-4 with TRBJ2-1; possibly TRBD2 for D (5 bases). The CDR3 is 15 amino acids. Germline assignment: CDR1 SGHNT and CDR2 YYREEE (reference sequence). V lost 4 bases and J 0 bases, leaving 11 bases between the germline ends. CDR3 residues: CASSTPGGSYNEQFF. The DNA for the CDR3 is TGTGCCAGCAGCACCCCCGGAGGCTCCTACAATGAGCAGTTCTTC. Full variable domain (missing parts from reference TRBV5-4 and TRBJ2-1): ETGVTQSPTHLIKTRGQQVTLRCSSQSGHNTVSWYQQALGQGPQFIFQYYREEENGRGNFPPRFSGLQFPNYSSELNVNALELDDSALYLCASSTPGGSYNEQFFGPGTRLTVL.